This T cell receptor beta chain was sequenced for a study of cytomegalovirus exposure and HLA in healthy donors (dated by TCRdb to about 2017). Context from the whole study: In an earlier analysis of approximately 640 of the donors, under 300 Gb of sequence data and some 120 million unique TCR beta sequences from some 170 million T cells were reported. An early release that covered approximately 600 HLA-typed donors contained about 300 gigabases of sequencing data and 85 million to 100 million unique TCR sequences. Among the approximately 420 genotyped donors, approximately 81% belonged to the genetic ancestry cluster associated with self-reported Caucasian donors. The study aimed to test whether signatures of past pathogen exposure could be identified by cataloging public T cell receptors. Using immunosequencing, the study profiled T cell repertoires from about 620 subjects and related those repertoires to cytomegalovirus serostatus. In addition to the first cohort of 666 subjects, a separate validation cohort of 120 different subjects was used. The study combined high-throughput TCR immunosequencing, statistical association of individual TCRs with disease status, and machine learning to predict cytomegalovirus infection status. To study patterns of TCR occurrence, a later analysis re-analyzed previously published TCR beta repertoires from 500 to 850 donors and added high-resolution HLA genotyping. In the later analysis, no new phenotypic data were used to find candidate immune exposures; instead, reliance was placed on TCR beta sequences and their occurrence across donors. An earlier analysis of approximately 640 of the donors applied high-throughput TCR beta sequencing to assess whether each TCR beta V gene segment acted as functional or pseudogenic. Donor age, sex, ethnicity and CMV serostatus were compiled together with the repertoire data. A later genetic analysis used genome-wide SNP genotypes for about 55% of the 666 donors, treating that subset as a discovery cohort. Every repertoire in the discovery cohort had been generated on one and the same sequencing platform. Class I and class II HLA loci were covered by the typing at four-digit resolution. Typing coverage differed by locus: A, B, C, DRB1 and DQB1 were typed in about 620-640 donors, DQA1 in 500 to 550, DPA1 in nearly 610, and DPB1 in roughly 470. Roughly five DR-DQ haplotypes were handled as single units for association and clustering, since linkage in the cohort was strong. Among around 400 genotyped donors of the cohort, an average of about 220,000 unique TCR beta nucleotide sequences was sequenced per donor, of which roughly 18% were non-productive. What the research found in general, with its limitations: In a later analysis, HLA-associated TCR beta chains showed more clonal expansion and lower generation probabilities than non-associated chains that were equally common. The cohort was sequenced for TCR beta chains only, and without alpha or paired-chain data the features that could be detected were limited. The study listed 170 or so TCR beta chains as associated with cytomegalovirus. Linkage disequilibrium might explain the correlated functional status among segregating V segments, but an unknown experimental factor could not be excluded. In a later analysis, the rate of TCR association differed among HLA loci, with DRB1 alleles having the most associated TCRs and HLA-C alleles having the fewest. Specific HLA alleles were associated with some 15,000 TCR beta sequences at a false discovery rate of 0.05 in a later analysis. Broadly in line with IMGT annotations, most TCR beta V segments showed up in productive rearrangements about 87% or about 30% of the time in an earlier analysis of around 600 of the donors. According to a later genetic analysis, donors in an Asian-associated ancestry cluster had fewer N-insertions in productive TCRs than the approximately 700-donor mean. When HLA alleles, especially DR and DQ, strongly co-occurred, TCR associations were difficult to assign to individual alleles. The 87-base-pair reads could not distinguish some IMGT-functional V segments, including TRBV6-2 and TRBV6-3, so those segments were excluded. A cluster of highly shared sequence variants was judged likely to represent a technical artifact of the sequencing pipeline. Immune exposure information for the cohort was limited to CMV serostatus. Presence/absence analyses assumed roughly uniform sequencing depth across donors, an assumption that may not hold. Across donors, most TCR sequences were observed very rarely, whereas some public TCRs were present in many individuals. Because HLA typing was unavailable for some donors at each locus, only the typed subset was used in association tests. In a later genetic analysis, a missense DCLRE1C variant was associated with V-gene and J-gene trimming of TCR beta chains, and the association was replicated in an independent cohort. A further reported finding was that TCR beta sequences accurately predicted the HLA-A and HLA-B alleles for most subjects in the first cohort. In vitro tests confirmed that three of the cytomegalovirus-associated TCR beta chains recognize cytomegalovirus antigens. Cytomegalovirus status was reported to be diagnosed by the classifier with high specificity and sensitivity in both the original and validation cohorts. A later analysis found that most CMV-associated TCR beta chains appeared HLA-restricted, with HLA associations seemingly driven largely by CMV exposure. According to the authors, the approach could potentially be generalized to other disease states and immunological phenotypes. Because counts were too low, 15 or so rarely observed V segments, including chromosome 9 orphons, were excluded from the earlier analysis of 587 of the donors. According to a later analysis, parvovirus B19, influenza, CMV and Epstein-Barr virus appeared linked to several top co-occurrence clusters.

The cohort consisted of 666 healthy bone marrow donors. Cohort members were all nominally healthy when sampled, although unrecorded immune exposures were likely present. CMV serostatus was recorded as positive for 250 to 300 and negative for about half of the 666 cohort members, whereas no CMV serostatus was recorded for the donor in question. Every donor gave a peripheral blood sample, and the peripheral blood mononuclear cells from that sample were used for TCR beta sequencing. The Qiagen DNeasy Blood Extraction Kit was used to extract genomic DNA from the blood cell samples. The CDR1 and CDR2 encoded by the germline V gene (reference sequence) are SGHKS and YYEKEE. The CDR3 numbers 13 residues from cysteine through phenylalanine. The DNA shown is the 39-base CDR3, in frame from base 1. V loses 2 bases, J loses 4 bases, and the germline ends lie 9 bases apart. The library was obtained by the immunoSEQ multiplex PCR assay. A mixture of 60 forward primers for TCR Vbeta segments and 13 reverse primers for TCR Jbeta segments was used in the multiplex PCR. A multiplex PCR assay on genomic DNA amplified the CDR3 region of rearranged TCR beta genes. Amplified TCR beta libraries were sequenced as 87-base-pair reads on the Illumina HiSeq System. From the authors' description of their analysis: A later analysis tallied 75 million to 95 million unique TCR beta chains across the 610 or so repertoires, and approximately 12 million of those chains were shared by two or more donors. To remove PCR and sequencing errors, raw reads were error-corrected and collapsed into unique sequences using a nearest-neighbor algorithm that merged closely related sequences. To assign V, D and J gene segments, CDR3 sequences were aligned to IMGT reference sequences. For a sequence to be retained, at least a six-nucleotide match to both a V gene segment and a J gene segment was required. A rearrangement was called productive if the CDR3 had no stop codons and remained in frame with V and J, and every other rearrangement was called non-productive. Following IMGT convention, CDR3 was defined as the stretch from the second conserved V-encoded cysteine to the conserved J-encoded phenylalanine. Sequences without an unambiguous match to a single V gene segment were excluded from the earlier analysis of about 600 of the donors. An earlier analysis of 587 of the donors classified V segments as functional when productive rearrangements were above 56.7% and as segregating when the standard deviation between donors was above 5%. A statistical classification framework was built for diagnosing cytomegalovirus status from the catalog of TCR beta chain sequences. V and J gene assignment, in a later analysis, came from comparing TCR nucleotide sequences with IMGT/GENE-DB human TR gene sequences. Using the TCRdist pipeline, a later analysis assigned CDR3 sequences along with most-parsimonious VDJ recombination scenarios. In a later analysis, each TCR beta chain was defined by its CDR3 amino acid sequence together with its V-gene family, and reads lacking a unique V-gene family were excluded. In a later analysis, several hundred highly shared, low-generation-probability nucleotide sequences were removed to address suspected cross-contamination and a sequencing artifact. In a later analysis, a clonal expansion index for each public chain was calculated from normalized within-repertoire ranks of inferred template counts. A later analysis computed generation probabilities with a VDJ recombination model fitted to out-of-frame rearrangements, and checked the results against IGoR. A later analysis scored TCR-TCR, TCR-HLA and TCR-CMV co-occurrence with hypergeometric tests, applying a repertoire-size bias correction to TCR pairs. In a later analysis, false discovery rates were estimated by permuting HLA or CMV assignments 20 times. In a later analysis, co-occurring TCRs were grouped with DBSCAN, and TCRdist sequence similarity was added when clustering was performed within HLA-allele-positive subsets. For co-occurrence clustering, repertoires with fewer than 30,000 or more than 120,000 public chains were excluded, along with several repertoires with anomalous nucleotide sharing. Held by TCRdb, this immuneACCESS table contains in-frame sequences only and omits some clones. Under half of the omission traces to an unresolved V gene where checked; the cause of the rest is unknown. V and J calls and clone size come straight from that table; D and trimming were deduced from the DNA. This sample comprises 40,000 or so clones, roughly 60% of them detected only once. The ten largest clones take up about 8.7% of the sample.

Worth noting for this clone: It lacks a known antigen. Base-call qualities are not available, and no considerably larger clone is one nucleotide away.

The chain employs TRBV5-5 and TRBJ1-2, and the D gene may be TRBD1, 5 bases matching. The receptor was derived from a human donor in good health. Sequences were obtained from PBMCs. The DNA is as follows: TGTGCCAGCAGCTTAGGGGCCGGCTATGGCTACACCTTC. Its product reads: CASSLGAGYGYTF.